A single sample gave rise to the 31 T cell receptor beta chains below, sequenced in a study of vaccination and CD4 T cells after COVID-19. These TCRs' antigens remain unknown. Cultured CD4+ T-cell DNA underwent Oncomine TCR Beta short-read sequencing. One entry per CDR3 protein, called by TCRdb with MiXCR from the PCR reads. The table records 10,000 or so distinct CDR3 sequences, around 30% of them present only once. Stated treatment: 10-day PBMC culture with coronavirus spike peptide pools or control peptides (ViraFEST assay). The material was CD4+ T cells from blood, cultured in vitro, obtained after SARS-CoV-2 vaccination. The receptors come from a human donor who had recovered from COVID-19.

In its sample, this clonotype was seen a few times. The J gene is TRBJ1-6, the V gene TRBV27, with D possibly matching TRBD1 (6 bases). This CDR3 region has 15 residues. Trimming shortened V by 5 bases and J by 10 bases, and 18 bases separated the two germline ends. Germline V gene sequence: CDR1 MNHEY, CDR2 SMNVEV (reference sequence). In DNA form, the CDR3 reads TGTGCCAGCAGTCCCCAACAGGGTCTAAGGTCACCCCTCCACTTT. Protein product: CASSPQQGLRSPLHF.

This clonotype is medium-sized (0.01 to 0.1%) within its sample. The chain has TRBV19 and TRBJ2-1, with a weak D call TRBD2 (5 bases). The CDR3 runs to 12 residues. V was cut by 1 base and J by 9 bases, with 7 bases left in between. From germline, CDR1 is LNHDA and CDR2 SQIVND (reference sequence). In DNA, the CDR3 is TGTGCCAGTAGTATAGGACTACGTGAGCAGTTCTTC. It yields the protein CASSIGLREQFF.

The chain employs TRBV18 and TRBJ2-7; D unclear. V lost 4 bases and J 5 bases, leaving 9 bases between the germline ends. Germline assignment: CDR1 KGHSH and CDR2 LQKENI. This CDR3 region has 12 residues. The CDR3 region is CASSRPPHEQYF. CDR3 bases: TGTGCCAGCTCACGACCCCCTCACGAGCAGTACTTC.

The J gene is TRBJ2-1, the V gene TRBV20-1, with 14 nucleotides matching TRBD2. The CDR3 consists of 16 residues. V was pared by 4 bases and J by 2 bases, with 4 bases of the junction left unmatched. CDR1 and CDR2 from the germline V gene are DFQATT and SNEGSKA (reference sequence). Here the CDR3 DNA reads TGCAGTGCTAAGAAGACTAGCGGGAGGGCCTACAATGAGCAGTTCTTC. Translated: CSAKKTSGRAYNEQFF.

The rearrangement uses TRBV6-1 and TRBJ1-6; D is unresolved. This CDR3 is built from 16 residues. Germline lookup yields CDR1 MNHNS and CDR2 SASEGT. Trimming left V 6 bases short and J 7 bases short, with 19 bases between. DNA of the CDR3: TGTGCCAGCAGAATCACCGGGCCCCCGGGGAATTCACCCCTCCACTTT. This translates into CASRITGPPGNSPLHF.

The V call is TRBV7-2, the J call TRBJ1-5; TRBD1 might be the D (6 bases). V dropped 1 base and J dropped 1 base, with 11 bases sitting between them. In germline, CDR1 is SGHTA, CDR2 FQGNSA. The CDR3 length is 16 residues. CDR3 nucleotide sequence: TGTGCCAGCAGCTTAGTCCCAGGGGCAAGCAATCAGCCCCAGCATTTT. The encoded protein is CASSLVPGASNQPQHF.

This clonotype was counted a few times. The CDR3 coding sequence is TGTGCCAGTAGTATAGCTTACCAGGGATACGAGCAGTACTTC. Protein product: CASSIAYQGYEQYF. The chain has TRBV19 and TRBJ2-7; a possible D gene is TRBD1 (5 bases). The V and J ends lost 1 base and 4 bases respectively, with 11 bases between them. Per the germline V gene, CDR1 is LNHDA and CDR2 is SQIVND (reference sequence). CDR3 size: 14 residues.

This chain uses TRBV20-1 with TRBJ1-3; 8 bases are shared with TRBD1. The CDR3 contains 16 residues. Trimming removed 6 bases from V and 3 bases from J; junction bases left unmatched: 13. In germline, CDR1 is DFQATT, CDR2 SNEGSKA (reference sequence). CDR3 region: CSAGLTGVLYGNTIYF. The CDR3 region has the DNA TGCAGTGCGGGCCTGACAGGGGTATTGTATGGAAACACCATATATTTT.

The rearrangement uses TRBV25-1 and TRBJ2-1; D is uncertain. V was trimmed by 6 bases and J by 6 bases, leaving 12 bases between them. The CDR3 consists of 13 residues. CDR1 is MGHDK and CDR2 is SYGVNS in the germline V gene. The CDR3 loop is CASRLRGSNEQFF. CDR3 in DNA: TGTGCCAGCAGGTTACGAGGTAGCAATGAGCAGTTCTTC.

This chain uses TRBV21-1 with TRBJ1-5; no check of the table's D call, TRBD1, against the DNA was made. TRBV21-1 is assigned pseudogene status. CDR3 length: 16 amino acids. As DNA, the CDR3 is TGTGCCAGCAGCGAATCACAAAAGGGGGTTTGGCAGCCCCAGCATTTT. This encodes CASSESQKGVWQPQHF.

This chain joins TRBV5-5 and TRBJ1-6, with D uncertain. CDR3 length: 15 residues. Trimming removed 4 bases from V and 14 bases from J, with 22 bases in between. Germline assignment: CDR1 SGHKS and CDR2 YYEKEE (reference sequence). The CDR3 region has the DNA TGTGCCAGCAGCCTGCACGAAGGCTCCTTTTTGTCCCTCCACTTT. Protein product: CASSLHEGSFLSLHF.

This chain joins TRBV18 and TRBJ2-3; D tentatively reads TRBD1 or TRBD2 (6 bases each). Trimming stripped 2 bases from V and 3 bases from J, with 9 bases between. The CDR3 length is 14 residues. Per the germline V gene, CDR1 is KGHSH and CDR2 is LQKENI. The DNA for the CDR3 is TGTGCCAGCTCACCATGGGGGGCGACAGATACGCAGTATTTT. Translation: CASSPWGATDTQYF.

The chain couples TRBV9 to TRBJ2-3; 8 nucleotides line up with TRBD2. The CDR3 consists of 17 residues. Germline values: CDR1 SGDLS, CDR2 YYNGEE. After removal of 0 bases from V and 1 base from J, the junction contained 7 bases not matched to a gene. As DNA, the CDR3 is TGTGCCAGCAGCGTAGCTGGACTAGCATGGGGCACAGATACGCAGTATTTT. Protein product: CASSVAGLAWGTDTQYF.

This clonotype appeared a few times. The genes are TRBV24-1 and TRBJ1-5; D may be TRBD1 (5 bases). V was shortened by 2 bases and J by 2 bases, with 15 bases between the two germline ends. From germline, CDR1 is KGHDR and CDR2 SFDVKD. The CDR3 contains 17 residues. As DNA, the CDR3 is TGTGCCACCAGTGATTCGGGACGCGGAGTTGGCAATCAGCCCCAGCATTTT. It translates to CATSDSGRGVGNQPQHF.

The chain employs TRBV19 and TRBJ2-3; 12 positions match TRBD2. Per germline, CDR1 LNHDA and CDR2 SQIVND (reference sequence). The J segment lost 0 bases and the V segment lost 9 bases, leaving 28 bases of the junction unmatched. This CDR3 region has 23 residues. CDR3 coding DNA: TGTGCCAGCGGGTTGGGACTAGCGGGCCAAAGCCTCTCCCCACGCATTAGCACAGATACGCAGTATTTT. This translates into CASGLGLAGQSLSPRISTDTQYF.

In its sample, this clonotype was seen a few times. The V gene is TRBV14, the J gene TRBJ2-7; 9 nucleotides agree with TRBD1. V lost 0 bases and J lost 4; bases outside the gene matches: 4. Germline loops: CDR1 SGHDN, CDR2 FVKESK. This CDR3 has 15 amino acids. In DNA form, the CDR3 reads TGTGCCAGCAGCCAAGAGTTGGGACAGGGTTACGAGCAGTACTTC. Protein: CASSQELGQGYEQYF.

The chain joins TRBV24-1 to TRBJ2-7; D perhaps matches TRBD1 (6 bases). The CDR3 is made up of 14 amino acids. The V end was cut by 2 bases, the J end by 2 bases, with 9 bases between. In germline, CDR1 is KGHDR, CDR2 SFDVKD. In DNA form, the CDR3 reads TGTGCCACCAGTGATTGGACAGTGACCTACGAGCAGTACTTC. It codes for CATSDWTVTYEQYF.

The gene calls are TRBV28 and TRBJ2-3, with TRBD1 identical over 8 bases. CDR3 length equals 17 residues. The germline gives CDR1 MDHEN, CDR2 SYDVKM. V lost 5 bases, J lost 3 bases, and 13 bases stayed unmatched. CDR3 loop: CASSPLVYRGETDTQYF. The CDR3 DNA sequence: TGTGCCAGCAGTCCGCTAGTTTACAGGGGGGAGACAGATACGCAGTATTTT.

The rearrangement links TRBV7-2 to TRBJ2-4; D is uncertain. Germline V gene sequence: CDR1 SGHTA, CDR2 FQGNSA. The CDR3 is 14 residues long. Trimming shortened V by 5 bases and J by 8 bases, and 16 bases separated the two germline ends. As DNA, the CDR3 is TGTGCCAGCAGCCCCAGATCGCCTGAGTACATTCAGTACTTC. Protein product: CASSPRSPEYIQYF. The full variable domain, rest sourced from reference TRBV7-2 and TRBJ2-4, is GAGVSQSPSNKVTEKGKDVELRCDPISGHTALYWYRQSLGQGLEFLIYFQGNSAPDKSGLPSDRFSAERTGGSVSTLTIQRTQQEDSAVYLCASSPRSPEYIQYFGAGTRLSVL.

This clonotype is labeled medium-sized. The chain combines TRBV29-1 with TRBJ2-1, with unresolved D. There are 10 residues in the CDR3. Germline V CDR1 and CDR2: SQVTM, ANQGSEA. V gave up 5 bases and J gave up 10 bases, with 9 bases separating them. The CDR3 DNA sequence: TGCAGCGTTTATGGGTTAGAGCAGTTCTTC. As protein: CSVYGLEQFF.

This clonotype has more than one count but fewer than ten. The chain is built from TRBV7-9 and TRBJ1-2; D perhaps matches TRBD1 (5 bases). Germline V CDR1 and CDR2: SEHNR, FQNEAQ (reference sequence). The V end lost 3 bases, the J end lost 2 bases, and 13 bases lay between the germline ends. This CDR3 spans 15 amino acids. The CDR3 DNA is TGTGCCAGCAGCTTGACAGATCCAACCAACTATGGCTACACCTTC. It specifies CASSLTDPTNYGYTF.

This clonotype has only a few counts. V usage is TRBV20-1 and J usage is TRBJ2-1; 7 bases are shared with TRBD2. The CDR3 is 14 residues long. CDR1 and CDR2 from the germline V gene are DFQATT and SNEGSKA (reference sequence). CDR3 residues: CSAERDLSYNEQFF. The CDR3, as DNA: TGCAGCGCTGAGCGGGACCTCTCCTACAATGAGCAGTTCTTC.

This clonotype was picked up a small number of times. The CDR3 here is CASSLGDGSDTQYF. For the CDR3, the DNA is TGCGCCAGCAGCTTGGGAGACGGGAGCGATACGCAGTATTTT. J is TRBJ2-3 and V is TRBV5-1; weak D call: TRBD2 (6 bases). Trimming pared 0 bases from V and 6 bases from J, leaving 11 bases between. The CDR3 has 14 amino acids. The germline V gene encodes CDR1 SGHRS and CDR2 YFSETQ.

This clonotype has more than one count but fewer than ten. The chain employs TRBV20-1 and TRBJ2-3; perhaps TRBD2 as D (6 bases). Trimming left V 1 base short and J 2 bases short, with 13 bases between. CDR3 length: 15 residues. Germline V gives CDR1 DFQATT, CDR2 SNEGSKA (reference sequence). CDR3 loop: CSARGSSGLTDTQYF. Here the CDR3 DNA reads TGCAGTGCTAGAGGAAGTAGCGGCCTCACAGATACGCAGTATTTT.

The chain couples TRBV19 to TRBJ2-3; no firm D call. The length of the CDR3 is 11 residues. V lost 5 bases and J 6 bases, leaving 6 bases between the germline ends. Germline CDR1 is LNHDA and CDR2 is SQIVND (reference sequence). CDR3: CASSFFDTQYF. Written as DNA, the CDR3 is TGTGCCAGTAGTTTTTTTGATACGCAGTATTTT.

The chain uses TRBV4-2 and TRBJ1-1, with D hard to call. Germline lookup yields CDR1 LGHNA and CDR2 YNFKEQ. The V end lost 0 bases, the J end lost 1 base, and 6 bases lay between the germline ends. CDR3 size: 14 residues. CDR3 region: CASSQEVPNTEAFF. Written as DNA, the CDR3 is TGTGCCAGCAGCCAAGAAGTGCCGAACACTGAAGCTTTCTTT.

The rearrangement uses TRBV4-2 and TRBJ1-3, with 7 bases matching TRBD1. This CDR3 spans 15 amino acids. Germline trimming cut 0 bases from V and 9 bases from J; bases unmatched to any gene: 8. Germline V gene lookup returns CDR1 LGHNA and CDR2 YNFKEQ. The CDR3 DNA sequence: TGTGCCAGCAGCCAAGAAAGGGGCAGGGGGGCCACCATATATTTT. This sequence encodes CASSQERGRGATIYF.

This chain uses TRBV2 with TRBJ1-1; tentatively, D is TRBD1 (5 bases). Trimming left V 3 bases short and J 6 bases short, with 14 bases between. The CDR3 has 14 residues. Germline V gene sequence: CDR1 SNHLY, CDR2 FYNNEI. CDR3 region: CASSDWLLGAEAFF. The CDR3, as DNA: TGTGCCAGCAGTGATTGGCTTCTGGGGGCTGAAGCTTTCTTT.

This clonotype was found a few times. This chain connects TRBV27 to TRBJ1-5, with D uncertain. Germline lookup yields CDR1 MNHEY and CDR2 SMNVEV (reference sequence). The CDR3 consists of 13 residues. V was trimmed by 3 bases and J by 12 bases, leaving 15 bases between them. The CDR3 spells CASSFVGPSGQHF. CDR3 sequence (DNA): TGTGCCAGCAGTTTTGTAGGCCCATCAGGCCAGCATTTT.

This clonotype came up a few times. J is TRBJ2-1 and V is TRBV15; a possible D gene is TRBD2 (6 bases). The CDR3 runs to 13 residues. Germline values: CDR1 LNHNV, CDR2 YYDKDF (reference sequence). The germline V and J ends were trimmed by 0 bases and 6 bases, with 6 bases remaining between them. CDR3 nucleotide sequence: TGTGCCACCAGCAGAGACGGGGGCAATGAGCAGTTCTTC. Translating it yields CATSRDGGNEQFF.

This clonotype showed up just a few times. This chain joins TRBV27 and TRBJ2-7; D not resolved. The V gene's germline CDR1 is MNHEY and CDR2 SMNVEV (reference sequence). V was pared by 2 bases and J by 4 bases, with 12 bases between. CDR3 size: 14 residues. The CDR3 is CASSLGSAVYEQYF. Written as DNA, the CDR3 is TGTGCCAGCAGTTTAGGCTCTGCTGTATACGAGCAGTACTTC.